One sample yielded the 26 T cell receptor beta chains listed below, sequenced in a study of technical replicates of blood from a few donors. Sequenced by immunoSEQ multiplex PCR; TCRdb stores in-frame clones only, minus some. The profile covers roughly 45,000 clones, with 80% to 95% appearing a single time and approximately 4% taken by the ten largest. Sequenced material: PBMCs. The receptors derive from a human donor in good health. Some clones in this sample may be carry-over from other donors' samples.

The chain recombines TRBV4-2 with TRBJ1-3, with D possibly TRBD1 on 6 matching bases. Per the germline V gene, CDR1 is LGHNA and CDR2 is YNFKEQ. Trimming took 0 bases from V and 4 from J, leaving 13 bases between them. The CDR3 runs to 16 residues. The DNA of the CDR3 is TGTGCCAGCAGCCAAGAGCAGGGGTTGCAAGGAAACACCATATATTTT. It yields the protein CASSQEQGLQGNTIYF.

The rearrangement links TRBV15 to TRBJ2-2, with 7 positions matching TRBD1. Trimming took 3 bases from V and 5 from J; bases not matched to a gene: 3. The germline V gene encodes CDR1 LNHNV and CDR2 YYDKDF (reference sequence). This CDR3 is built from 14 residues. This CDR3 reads CATSRDRTTGELFF. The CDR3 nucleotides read TGTGCCACCAGCAGGGACAGGACGACCGGGGAGCTGTTTTTT. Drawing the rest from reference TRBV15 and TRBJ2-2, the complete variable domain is DAMVIQNPRYQVTQFGKPVTLSCSQTLNHNVMYWYQQKSSQAPKLLFHYYDKDFNNEADTPDNFQSRRPNTSFCFLDIRSPGLGDTAMYLCATSRDRTTGELFFGEGSRLTVL.

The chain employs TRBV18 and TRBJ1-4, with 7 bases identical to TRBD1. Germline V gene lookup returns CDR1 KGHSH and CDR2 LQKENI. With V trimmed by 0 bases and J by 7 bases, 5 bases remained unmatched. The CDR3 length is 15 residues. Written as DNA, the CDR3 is TGTGCCAGCTCACCACCGTTGACAGGGATTGAAAAACTGTTTTTT. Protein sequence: CASSPPLTGIEKLFF.

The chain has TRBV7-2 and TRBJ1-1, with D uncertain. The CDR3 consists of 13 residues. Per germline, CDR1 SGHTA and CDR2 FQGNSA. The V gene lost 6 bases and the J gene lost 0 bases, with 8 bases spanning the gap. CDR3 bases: TGTGCCAGCAGGCTGACACTGAACACTGAAGCTTTCTTT. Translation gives CASRLTLNTEAFF.

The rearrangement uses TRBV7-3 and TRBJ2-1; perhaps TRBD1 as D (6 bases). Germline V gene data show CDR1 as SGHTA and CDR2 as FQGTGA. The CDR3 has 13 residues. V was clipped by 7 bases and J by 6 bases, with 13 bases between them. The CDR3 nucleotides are TGTGCCAGCACCCAATCAGGGGCCAATGAGCAGTTCTTC. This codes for CASTQSGANEQFF. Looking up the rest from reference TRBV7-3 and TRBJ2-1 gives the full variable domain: GAGVSQTPSNKVTEKGKYVELRCDPISGHTALYWYRQSLGQGPEFLIYFQGTGAADDSGLPNDRFFAVRPEGSVSTLKIQRTERGDSAVYLCASTQSGANEQFFGPGTRLTVL.

CDR3 DNA sequence: TGCGCCAGCAGCCAAGGTCCCAGTTCGCAGTACTTC. Its translation: CASSQGPSSQYF. This chain joins TRBV4-1 and TRBJ2-7; D uncertain. The germline gives CDR1 MGHRA, CDR2 YSYEKL. Trimming removed 1 base at V and 9 bases at J, with 10 bases between. The CDR3 covers 12 residues.

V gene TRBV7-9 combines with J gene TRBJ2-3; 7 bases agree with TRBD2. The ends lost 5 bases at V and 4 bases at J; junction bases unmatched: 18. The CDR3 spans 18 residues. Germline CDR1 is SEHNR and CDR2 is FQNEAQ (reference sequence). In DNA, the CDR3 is TGTGCCAGCAGCCCGCCACCGACCGGACAAGGGAGGGCAGATACGCAGTATTTT. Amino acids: CASSPPPTGQGRADTQYF. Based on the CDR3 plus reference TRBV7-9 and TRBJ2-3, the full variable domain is DTGVSQNPRHKITKRGQNVTFRCDPISEHNRLYWYRQTLGQGPEFLTYFQNEAQLEKSRLLSDRFSAERPKGSFSTLEIQRTEQGDSAMYLCASSPPPTGQGRADTQYFGPGTRLTVL.

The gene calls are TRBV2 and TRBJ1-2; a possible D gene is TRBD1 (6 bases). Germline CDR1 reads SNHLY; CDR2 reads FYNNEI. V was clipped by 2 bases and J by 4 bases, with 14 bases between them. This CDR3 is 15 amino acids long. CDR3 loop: CASSETTGYGYGYTF. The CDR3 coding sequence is TGTGCCAGCAGTGAAACCACAGGGTACGGCTATGGCTACACCTTC.

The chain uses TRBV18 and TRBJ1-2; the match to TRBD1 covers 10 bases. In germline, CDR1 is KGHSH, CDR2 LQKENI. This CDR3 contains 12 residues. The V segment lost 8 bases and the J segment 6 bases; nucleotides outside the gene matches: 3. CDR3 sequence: CASIGQGDGYTF. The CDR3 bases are TGTGCCAGCATTGGACAGGGGGATGGCTACACCTTC.

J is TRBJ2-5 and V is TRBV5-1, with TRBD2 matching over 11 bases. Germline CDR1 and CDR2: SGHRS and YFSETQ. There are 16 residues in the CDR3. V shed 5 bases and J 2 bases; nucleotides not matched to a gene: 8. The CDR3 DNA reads TGCGCCAGCAGTCGTAGCGGGGGGGCCCGGCAAGAGACCCAGTACTTC. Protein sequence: CASSRSGGARQETQYF. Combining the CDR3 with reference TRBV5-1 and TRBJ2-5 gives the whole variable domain KAGVTQTPRYLIKTRGQQVTLSCSPISGHRSVSWYQQTPGQGLQFLFEYFSETQRNKGNFPGRFSGRQFSNSRSEMNVSTLELGDSALYLCASSRSGGARQETQYFGPGTRLLVL.

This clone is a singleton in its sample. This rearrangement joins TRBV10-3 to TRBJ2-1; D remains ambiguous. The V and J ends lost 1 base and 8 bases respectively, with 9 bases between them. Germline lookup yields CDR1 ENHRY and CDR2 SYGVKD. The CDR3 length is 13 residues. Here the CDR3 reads CAISEWASDEQFF. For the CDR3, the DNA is TGTGCCATCAGTGAGTGGGCCTCGGATGAGCAGTTCTTC.

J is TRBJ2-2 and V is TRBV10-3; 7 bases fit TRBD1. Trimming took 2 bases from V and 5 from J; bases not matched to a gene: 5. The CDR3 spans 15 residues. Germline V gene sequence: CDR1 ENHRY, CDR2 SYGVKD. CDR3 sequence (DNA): TGTGCCATCAGTGAGGGCAGGGGGAGAACCGGGGAGCTGTTTTTT. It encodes CAISEGRGRTGELFF.

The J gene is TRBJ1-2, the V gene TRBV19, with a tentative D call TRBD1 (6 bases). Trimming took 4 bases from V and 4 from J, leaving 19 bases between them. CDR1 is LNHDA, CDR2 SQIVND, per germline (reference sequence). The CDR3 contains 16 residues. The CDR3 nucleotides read TGTGCCAGTAGTACCAACTCGCAGGGGTTGGGCTATGGCTACACCTTC. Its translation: CASSTNSQGLGYGYTF.

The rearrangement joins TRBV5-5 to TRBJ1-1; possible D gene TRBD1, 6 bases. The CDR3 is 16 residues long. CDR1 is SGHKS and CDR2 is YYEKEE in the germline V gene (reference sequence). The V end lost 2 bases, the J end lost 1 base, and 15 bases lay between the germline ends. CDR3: CASSLIPGHKNTEAFF. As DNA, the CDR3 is TGTGCCAGCAGCTTAATCCCGGGACACAAGAACACTGAAGCTTTCTTT.

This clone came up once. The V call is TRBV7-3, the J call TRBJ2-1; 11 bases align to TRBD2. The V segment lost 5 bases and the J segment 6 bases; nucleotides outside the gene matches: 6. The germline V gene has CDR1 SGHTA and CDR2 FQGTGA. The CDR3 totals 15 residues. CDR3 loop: CASSARGTSGNEQFF. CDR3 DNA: TGTGCCAGCAGCGCCCGGGGGACTAGCGGCAATGAGCAGTTCTTC.

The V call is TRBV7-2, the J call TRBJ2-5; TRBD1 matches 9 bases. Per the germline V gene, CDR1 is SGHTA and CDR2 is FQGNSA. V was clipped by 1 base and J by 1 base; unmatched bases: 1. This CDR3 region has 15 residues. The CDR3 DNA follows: TGTGCCAGCAGCTTAGGGGGACAGGGCCAAGAGACCCAGTACTTC. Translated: CASSLGGQGQETQYF.

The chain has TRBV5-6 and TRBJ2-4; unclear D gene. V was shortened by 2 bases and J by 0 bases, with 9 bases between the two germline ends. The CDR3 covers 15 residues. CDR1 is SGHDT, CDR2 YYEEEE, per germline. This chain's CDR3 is CASSLGQVAKNIQYF. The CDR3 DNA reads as TGTGCCAGCAGCTTAGGTCAGGTAGCCAAAAACATTCAGTACTTC.

CDR3 bases: TGTGCCAGCTCACCAAACTCTCCGGGGACCGGGGAGCTGTTTTTT. Residues: CASSPNSPGTGELFF. The gene calls are TRBV18 and TRBJ2-2; D is possibly TRBD2 (5 bases). CDR1 and CDR2 from the germline V gene are KGHSH and LQKENI. This CDR3 contains 15 residues. Trimming took off 2 bases at V and 5 bases at J, with 12 bases between the two ends. Variable domain in full (rest from reference TRBV18 and TRBJ2-2): NAGVMQNPRHLVRRRGQEARLRCSPMKGHSHVYWYRQLPEEGLKFMVYLQKENIIDESGMPKERFSAEFPKEGPSILRIQQVVRGDSAAYFCASSPNSPGTGELFFGEGSRLTVL.

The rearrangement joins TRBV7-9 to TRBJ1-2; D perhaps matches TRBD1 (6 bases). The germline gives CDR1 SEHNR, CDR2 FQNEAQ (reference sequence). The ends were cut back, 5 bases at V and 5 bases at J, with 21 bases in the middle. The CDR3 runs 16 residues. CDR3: CASSHYVAGVKYGYTF. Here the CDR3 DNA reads TGTGCCAGCAGCCATTACGTTGCAGGGGTAAAATATGGCTACACCTTC. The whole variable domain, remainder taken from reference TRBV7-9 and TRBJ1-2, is DTGVSQNPRHKITKRGQNVTFRCDPISEHNRLYWYRQTLGQGPEFLTYFQNEAQLEKSRLLSDRFSAERPKGSFSTLEIQRTEQGDSAMYLCASSHYVAGVKYGYTFGSGTRLTVV.

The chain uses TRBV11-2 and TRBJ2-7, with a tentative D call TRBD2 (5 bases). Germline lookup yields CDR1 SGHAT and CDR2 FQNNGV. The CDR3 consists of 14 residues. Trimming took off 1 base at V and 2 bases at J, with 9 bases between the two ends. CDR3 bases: TGTGCCAGCAGCTTAGGGACTTATACCTACGAGCAGTACTTC. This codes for CASSLGTYTYEQYF.

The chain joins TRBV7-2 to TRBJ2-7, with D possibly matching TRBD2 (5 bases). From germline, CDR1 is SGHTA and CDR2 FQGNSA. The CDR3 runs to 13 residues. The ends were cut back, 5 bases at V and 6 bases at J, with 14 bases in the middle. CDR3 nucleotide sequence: TGTGCCAGCAGCCCTGGGATGGGGAGCGAGCAGTACTTC. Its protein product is CASSPGMGSEQYF.

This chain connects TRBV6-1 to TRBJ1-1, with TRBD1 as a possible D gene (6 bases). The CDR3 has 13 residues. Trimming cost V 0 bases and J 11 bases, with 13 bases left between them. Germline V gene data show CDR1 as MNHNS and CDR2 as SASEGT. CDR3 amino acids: CASSEAHRVDAFF. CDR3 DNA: TGTGCCAGCAGTGAAGCCCACAGGGTGGACGCTTTCTTT.

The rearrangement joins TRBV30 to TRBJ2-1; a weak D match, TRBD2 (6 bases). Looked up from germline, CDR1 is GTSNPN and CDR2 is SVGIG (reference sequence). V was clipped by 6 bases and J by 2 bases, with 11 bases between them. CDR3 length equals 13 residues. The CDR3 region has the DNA TGTGCCTGCCGGGACTTCACCTACAATGAGCAGTTCTTC. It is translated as CACRDFTYNEQFF.

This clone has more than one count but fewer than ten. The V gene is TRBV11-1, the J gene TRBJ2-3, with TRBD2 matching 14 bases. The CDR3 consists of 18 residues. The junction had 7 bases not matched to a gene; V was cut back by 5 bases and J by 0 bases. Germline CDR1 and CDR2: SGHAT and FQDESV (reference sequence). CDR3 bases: TGTGCCAGCAGCCGACTAGCGGGAGGGAGGGGTAGCACAGATACGCAGTATTTT. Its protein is CASSRLAGGRGSTDTQYF.

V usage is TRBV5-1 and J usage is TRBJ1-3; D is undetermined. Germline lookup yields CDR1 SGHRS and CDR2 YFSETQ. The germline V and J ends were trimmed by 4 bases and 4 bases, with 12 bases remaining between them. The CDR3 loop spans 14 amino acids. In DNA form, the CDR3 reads TGCGCCAGCAGCCCTGGTGGAGCCGGAAACACCATATATTTT. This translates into CASSPGGAGNTIYF.

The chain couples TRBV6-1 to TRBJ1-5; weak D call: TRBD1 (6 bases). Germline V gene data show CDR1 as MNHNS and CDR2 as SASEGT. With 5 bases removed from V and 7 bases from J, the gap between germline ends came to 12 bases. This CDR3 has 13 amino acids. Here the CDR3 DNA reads TGTGCCAGCAGTCATACAGGGAACCAGCCCCAGCATTTT. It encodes CASSHTGNQPQHF.